This T cell receptor (beta chain) was found in a study of T-cell memory formation after mild COVID-19. Each CDR3 protein is one row after TCRdb ran MiXCR on the 5' RACE reads. The table includes about 350,000 distinct CDR3 sequences, about 13% detected once. Germline assignment: CDR1 DFQATT and CDR2 SNEGSKA (reference sequence). This CDR3 spans 13 amino acids. V lost 3 bases and J 4 bases, leaving 13 bases between the germline ends. Sequencing was done on a sample of PBMCs or a T cell subset sorted from them (not recorded which). This chain joins TRBV20-1 and TRBJ2-7; D is unclear. This sequence originates from a man aged 18 to 35 who had mild COVID-19 (a few samples of this study predate the infection). Cell type and time point are not known. CDR3: CSASPPNRYEQYF. CDR3 in DNA: TGCAGTGCTAGCCCACCCAACCGTTACGAGCAGTACTTC.